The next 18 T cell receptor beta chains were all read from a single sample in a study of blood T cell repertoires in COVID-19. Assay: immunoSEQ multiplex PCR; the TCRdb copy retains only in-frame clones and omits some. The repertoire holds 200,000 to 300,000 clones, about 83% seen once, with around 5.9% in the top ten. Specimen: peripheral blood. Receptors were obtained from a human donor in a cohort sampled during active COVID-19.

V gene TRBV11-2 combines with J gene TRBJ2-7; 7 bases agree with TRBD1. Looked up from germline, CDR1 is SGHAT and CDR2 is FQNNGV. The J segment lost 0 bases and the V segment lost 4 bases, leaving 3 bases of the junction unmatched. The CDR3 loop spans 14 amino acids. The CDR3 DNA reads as TGTGCCAGCAGCTCTCGACAGGGCTCCTACGAGCAGTACTTC. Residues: CASSSRQGSYEQYF.

CDR3 DNA sequence: TGTGCCAGCAGCCAGGGAGGCCAAGGGTACAATGAGCAGTTCTTC. This gives the protein CASSQGGQGYNEQFF. The V call is TRBV3-1 (or the pseudogene TRBV3-2), the J call TRBJ2-1; tentatively, D is TRBD2 (6 bases). The V gene's germline CDR1 is LGHDT and CDR2 YNNKEL (reference sequence). The CDR3 spans 15 residues. V gave up 3 bases and J gave up 4 bases, with 13 bases separating them.

CDR3 amino acids: CATSDSSGLAGETQYF. The CDR3 bases are TGTGCCACCAGTGATTCATCGGGACTAGCGGGAGAGACCCAGTACTTC. The rearrangement joins TRBV24-1 to TRBJ2-5; 12 bases fit TRBD2. The V and J ends lost 2 bases and 4 bases, in that order; junction bases with no gene match: 4. CDR1 KGHDR and CDR2 SFDVKD come from the germline V gene. This CDR3 contains 16 residues.

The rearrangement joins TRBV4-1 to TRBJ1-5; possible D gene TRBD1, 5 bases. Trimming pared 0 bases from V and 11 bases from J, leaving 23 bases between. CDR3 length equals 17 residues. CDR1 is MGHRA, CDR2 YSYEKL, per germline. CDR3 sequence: CASSQDDRGTGQSSQHF. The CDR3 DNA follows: TGCGCCAGCAGCCAAGATGATCGGGGGACGGGTCAATCGTCCCAGCATTTT.

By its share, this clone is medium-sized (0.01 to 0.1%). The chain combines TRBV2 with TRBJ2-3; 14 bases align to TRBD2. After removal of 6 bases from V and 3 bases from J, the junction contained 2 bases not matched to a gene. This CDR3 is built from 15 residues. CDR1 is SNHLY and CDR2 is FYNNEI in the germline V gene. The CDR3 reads CASRGTSGGTDTQYF. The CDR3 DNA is TGTGCCAGCAGGGGGACTAGCGGGGGAACAGATACGCAGTATTTT.

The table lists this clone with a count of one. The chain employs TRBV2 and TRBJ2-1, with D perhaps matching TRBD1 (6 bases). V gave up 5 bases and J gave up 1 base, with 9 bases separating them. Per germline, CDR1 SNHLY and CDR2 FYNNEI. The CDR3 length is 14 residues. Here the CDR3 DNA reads TGTGCCAGCAGTTTGACAGGTTCCTACAATGAGCAGTTCTTC. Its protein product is CASSLTGSYNEQFF.

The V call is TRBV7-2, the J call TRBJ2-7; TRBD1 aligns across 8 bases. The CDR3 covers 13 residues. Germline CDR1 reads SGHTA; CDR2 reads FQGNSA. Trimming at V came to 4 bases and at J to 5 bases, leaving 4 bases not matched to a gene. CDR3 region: CASSSGQGNEQYF. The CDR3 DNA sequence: TGTGCCAGCAGCTCCGGACAGGGAAACGAGCAGTACTTC.

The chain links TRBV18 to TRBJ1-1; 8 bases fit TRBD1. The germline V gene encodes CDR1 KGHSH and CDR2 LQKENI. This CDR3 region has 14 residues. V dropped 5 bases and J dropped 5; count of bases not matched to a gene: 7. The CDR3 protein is CASSTGTGGTEAFF. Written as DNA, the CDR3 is TGTGCCAGCTCAACCGGGACAGGAGGAACTGAAGCTTTCTTT.

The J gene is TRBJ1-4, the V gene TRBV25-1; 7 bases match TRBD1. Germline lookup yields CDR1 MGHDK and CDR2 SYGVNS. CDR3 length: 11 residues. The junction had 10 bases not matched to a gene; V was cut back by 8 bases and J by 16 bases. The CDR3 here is CASRAETGTFF. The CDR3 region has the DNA TGTGCCAGCCGAGCCGAGACAGGGACGTTTTTT.

The CDR3 sequence is CASSQYREGNEQFF. CDR3 bases: TGCGCCAGCAGCCAGTACAGGGAGGGCAATGAGCAGTTCTTC. The chain is built from TRBV4-1 and TRBJ2-1, with TRBD2 as a possible D gene (7 bases). Germline-derived CDR1 and CDR2 are MGHRA and YSYEKL. The CDR3 sequence is 14 residues long. The V and J ends lost 3 bases and 6 bases respectively, with 12 bases between them.

CDR3 bases: TGTGCCAGCAGCCCAGGGGCAGCACAAGAGACCCAGTACTTC. It codes for CASSPGAAQETQYF. The genes are TRBV11-2 and TRBJ2-5; D possibly corresponds to TRBD1 (6 bases). Germline-derived CDR1 and CDR2 are SGHAT and FQNNGV. With 5 bases removed from V and 2 bases from J, the gap between germline ends came to 12 bases. The CDR3 loop spans 14 amino acids.

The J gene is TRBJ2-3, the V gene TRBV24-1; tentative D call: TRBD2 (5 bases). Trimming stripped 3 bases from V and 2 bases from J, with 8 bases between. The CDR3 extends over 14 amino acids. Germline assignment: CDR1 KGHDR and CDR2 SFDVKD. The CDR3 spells CATSDARDTDTQYF. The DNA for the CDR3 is TGTGCCACCAGTGATGCCCGGGACACAGATACGCAGTATTTT.

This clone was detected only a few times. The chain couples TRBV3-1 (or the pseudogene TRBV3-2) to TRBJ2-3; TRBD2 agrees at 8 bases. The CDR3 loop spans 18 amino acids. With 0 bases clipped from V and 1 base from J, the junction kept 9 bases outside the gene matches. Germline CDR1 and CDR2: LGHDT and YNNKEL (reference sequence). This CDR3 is CASSQDGRGGLGTDTQYF. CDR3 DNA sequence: TGTGCCAGCAGCCAAGATGGCCGGGGGGGCCTCGGCACAGATACGCAGTATTTT.

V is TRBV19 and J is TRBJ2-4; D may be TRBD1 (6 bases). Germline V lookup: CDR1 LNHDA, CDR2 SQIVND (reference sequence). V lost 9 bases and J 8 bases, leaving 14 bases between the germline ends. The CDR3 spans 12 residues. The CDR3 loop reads CASHRVGDIQYF. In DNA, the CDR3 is TGTGCCAGCCACAGGGTCGGGGACATTCAGTACTTC.

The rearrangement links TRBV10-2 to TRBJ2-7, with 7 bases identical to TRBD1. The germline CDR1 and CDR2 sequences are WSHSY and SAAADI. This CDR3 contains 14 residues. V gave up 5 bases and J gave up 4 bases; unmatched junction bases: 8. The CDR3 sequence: CASSIGGPAYEQYF. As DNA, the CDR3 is TGCGCCAGCAGTATAGGGGGCCCTGCATACGAGCAGTACTTC.

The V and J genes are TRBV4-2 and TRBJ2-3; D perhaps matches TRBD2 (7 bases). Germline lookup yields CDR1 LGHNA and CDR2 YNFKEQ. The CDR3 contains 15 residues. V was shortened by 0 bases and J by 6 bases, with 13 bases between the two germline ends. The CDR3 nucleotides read TGTGCCAGCAGCCAAGATCCGAGGGGGGGCGATACGCAGTATTTT. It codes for CASSQDPRGGDTQYF.

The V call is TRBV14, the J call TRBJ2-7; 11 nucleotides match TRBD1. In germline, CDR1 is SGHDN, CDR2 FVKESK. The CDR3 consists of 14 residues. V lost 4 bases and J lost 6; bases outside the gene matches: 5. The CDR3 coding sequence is TGTGCCAGCAGCCTCTGGACAGGGGGCGGCGAGCAGTACTTC. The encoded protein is CASSLWTGGGEQYF.

The CDR3 spells CASSPQTGVYGNEQFF. CDR3 nucleotide sequence: TGTGCCAGTAGCCCCCAGACGGGAGTTTACGGAAATGAGCAGTTCTTC. The chain couples TRBV19 to TRBJ2-1; D might be TRBD2 (6 bases). Germline lookup yields CDR1 LNHDA and CDR2 SQIVND (reference sequence). The CDR3 totals 16 residues. V was clipped by 6 bases and J by 7 bases, with 22 bases between them.